The rows below give T cell receptor beta chains drawn from one sample of a study of blood T cell repertoires in COVID-19. Clones were read by immunoSEQ multiplex PCR, and TCRdb kept only the in-frame ones, dropping some. The table has a few hundred thousand clones, around 89% seen once. The specimen was peripheral blood. The source of these receptors is a woman in her sixties with COVID-19, enrolled during active disease. Each CDR3 is given with its conserved first and last residue. A D gene is named only where the DNA matches it firmly. Only some rows state a clone size, as once, few, many or a class for expanded clones.

abundance: -
d_gene: TRBD1
v_gene: TRBV27
j_gene: TRBJ2-2
CDR3aa: CASSLAGGIRTGELFF
CDR3nt: TGTGCCAGCAGTTTAGCAGGGGGCATAAGAACCGGGGAGCTGTTTTTT

abundance: -
d_gene: TRBD2
v_gene: TRBV3-1/TRBV3-2
j_gene: TRBJ2-5
CDR3aa: CASSQVGGGAAAQYF
CDR3nt: TGTGCCAGCAGCCAAGTCGGCGGGGGGGCCGCGGCCCAGTACTTC

abundance: -
d_gene: -
v_gene: TRBV6-2/TRBV6-3
j_gene: TRBJ1-1
CDR3aa: CASSNLRTGGTFF
CDR3nt: TGTGCCAGCAGTAACCTTCGGACGGGAGGAACTTTCTTT

abundance: -
d_gene: TRBD1
v_gene: TRBV5-1
j_gene: TRBJ1-3
CDR3aa: CASSLEAGGSGNTIYF
CDR3nt: TGCGCCAGCAGCTTGGAGGCAGGGGGCAGTGGAAACACCATATATTTT

abundance: -
d_gene: TRBD1
v_gene: TRBV19
j_gene: TRBJ2-3
CDR3aa: CATRDRGTDTQYF
CDR3nt: TGTGCCACCAGGGACAGGGGAACAGATACGCAGTATTTT

abundance: -
d_gene: TRBD2
v_gene: TRBV9
j_gene: TRBJ2-2
CDR3aa: CASSVGLAGGKNTGELFF
CDR3nt: TGTGCCAGCAGCGTAGGACTAGCGGGGGGGAAGAACACCGGGGAGCTGTTTTTT

abundance: -
d_gene: -
v_gene: TRBV5-1
j_gene: TRBJ2-1
CDR3aa: CASSTTRTYNEQFF
CDR3nt: TGCGCCAGCAGCACTACTAGAACCTACAATGAGCAGTTCTTC

abundance: few
d_gene: -
v_gene: TRBV7-9
j_gene: TRBJ1-6
CDR3aa: CASSLGGDAPLHF
CDR3nt: TGTGCCAGCAGCTTAGGCGGTGATGCACCCCTCCACTTT

abundance: -
d_gene: -
v_gene: TRBV6-6
j_gene: TRBJ1-2
CDR3aa: CASGSGYGYTF
CDR3nt: TGTGCCAGCGGTTCGGGCTATGGCTACACCTTC

abundance: -
d_gene: -
v_gene: TRBV7-9
j_gene: TRBJ2-2
CDR3aa: CASSETGSNTGELFF
CDR3nt: TGTGCCAGCAGCGAAACAGGGTCGAACACCGGGGAGCTGTTTTTT

abundance: -
d_gene: -
v_gene: TRBV19
j_gene: TRBJ1-3
CDR3aa: CASRWTVGNTIYF
CDR3nt: TGTGCCAGTAGGTGGACAGTTGGAAACACCATATATTTT

abundance: -
d_gene: -
v_gene: TRBV27
j_gene: TRBJ1-1
CDR3aa: CASRYSAGGTEAFF
CDR3nt: TGTGCCAGCAGGTATTCTGCGGGGGGCACTGAAGCTTTCTTT

abundance: -
d_gene: TRBD1
v_gene: TRBV2
j_gene: TRBJ1-2
CDR3aa: CASSEYTGTGINYGYTF
CDR3nt: TGTGCCAGCAGTGAATATACCGGGACAGGGATTAACTATGGCTACACCTTC

abundance: -
d_gene: TRBD2
v_gene: TRBV10-3
j_gene: TRBJ2-3
CDR3aa: CAIGSSGVADTQYF
CDR3nt: TGTGCCATCGGGTCTAGCGGGGTCGCAGATACGCAGTATTTT

abundance: -
d_gene: -
v_gene: TRBV7-8
j_gene: TRBJ1-5
CDR3aa: CASSLDSFSNQPQHF
CDR3nt: TGTGCCAGCAGCCTAGACAGTTTTAGCAATCAGCCCCAGCATTTT

abundance: once
d_gene: -
v_gene: TRBV5-5
j_gene: TRBJ1-3
CDR3aa: CASSRTLSGNTIYF
CDR3nt: TGTGCCAGCAGCAGGACACTCTCTGGAAACACCATATATTTT

abundance: -
d_gene: -
v_gene: TRBV18
j_gene: TRBJ2-7
CDR3aa: CASSLQGHEQYF
CDR3nt: TGTGCCAGCTCATTGCAGGGCCACGAGCAGTACTTC

abundance: -
d_gene: -
v_gene: TRBV7-9
j_gene: TRBJ1-2
CDR3aa: CASSGLDERAYGYTF
CDR3nt: TGTGCCAGCAGCGGCCTAGATGAGCGGGCCTATGGCTACACCTTC

abundance: -
d_gene: -
v_gene: TRBV3-1/TRBV3-2
j_gene: TRBJ1-5
CDR3aa: CASSQSGQPQHF
CDR3nt: TGTGCCAGCAGCCAATCCGGTCAGCCCCAGCATTTT

abundance: -
d_gene: -
v_gene: TRBV18
j_gene: TRBJ1-1
CDR3aa: CASSMGGTEAFF
CDR3nt: TGTGCCAGCTCAATGGGAGGCACTGAAGCTTTCTTT

abundance: once
d_gene: -
v_gene: TRBV28
j_gene: TRBJ1-6
CDR3aa: CASSLGPGVNSPLHF
CDR3nt: TGTGCCAGCAGTTTAGGGCCAGGGGTAAATTCACCCCTCCACTTT

abundance: few
d_gene: -
v_gene: TRBV30
j_gene: TRBJ1-4
CDR3aa: CAWSVLGGRGEKLFF
CDR3nt: TGTGCCTGGAGTGTATTGGGCGGGCGTGGGGAAAAACTGTTTTTT

abundance: -
d_gene: -
v_gene: TRBV7-9
j_gene: TRBJ1-5
CDR3aa: CASSSWAGLGDQPQHF
CDR3nt: TGTGCCAGCAGCTCCTGGGCGGGGTTGGGGGACCAGCCCCAGCATTTT

abundance: -
d_gene: -
v_gene: TRBV28
j_gene: TRBJ2-3
CDR3aa: CASSGGGATDTQYF
CDR3nt: TGTGCCAGCAGTGGTGGGGGGGCCACAGATACGCAGTATTTT

abundance: -
d_gene: -
v_gene: TRBV11-2
j_gene: TRBJ1-2
CDR3aa: CASSLAAGVDYGYTF
CDR3nt: TGTGCCAGCAGCTTAGCGGCAGGGGTAGACTATGGCTACACCTTC

abundance: -
d_gene: -
v_gene: TRBV7-9
j_gene: TRBJ1-2
CDR3aa: CASSLSERGQGYTF
CDR3nt: TGTGCCAGCAGCTTATCGGAGCGGGGGCAAGGCTACACCTTC

abundance: -
d_gene: -
v_gene: TRBV6-2/TRBV6-3
j_gene: TRBJ1-2
CDR3aa: CASSGPGYGYTF
CDR3nt: TGTGCCAGCAGCGGGCCTGGCTATGGCTACACCTTC

abundance: -
d_gene: -
v_gene: TRBV10-3
j_gene: TRBJ1-6
CDR3aa: CATKTPGGANNSPLHF
CDR3nt: TGTGCCACCAAAACGCCGGGGGGGGCAAATAATTCACCCCTCCACTTT

abundance: -
d_gene: -
v_gene: TRBV6-5
j_gene: TRBJ2-3
CDR3aa: CASSPGNPADTQYF
CDR3nt: TGTGCCAGCAGCCCGGGGAATCCGGCAGATACGCAGTATTTT

abundance: -
d_gene: TRBD1
v_gene: TRBV5-1
j_gene: TRBJ2-7
CDR3aa: CASSSHAQGVTYEQYF
CDR3nt: TGCGCCAGCAGCTCACACGCACAGGGGGTGACCTACGAGCAGTACTTC

abundance: -
d_gene: -
v_gene: TRBV7-6
j_gene: TRBJ1-4
CDR3aa: CASSPTYGVGGKSEKLFF
CDR3nt: TGTGCCAGCAGCCCAACATATGGGGTAGGGGGAAAAAGTGAAAAACTGTTTTTT

abundance: once
d_gene: -
v_gene: TRBV6-2/TRBV6-3
j_gene: TRBJ2-2
CDR3aa: CASSLYRNTGELFF
CDR3nt: TGTGCCAGCAGTTTGTACAGAAACACCGGGGAGCTGTTTTTT

abundance: -
d_gene: -
v_gene: TRBV6-4
j_gene: TRBJ1-3
CDR3aa: CASSDSDRLIQIYF
CDR3nt: TGTGCCAGCAGTGACTCGGATAGGTTGATACAGATATATTTT

abundance: -
d_gene: -
v_gene: TRBV7-3
j_gene: TRBJ1-1
CDR3aa: CASSRGGENTEAFF
CDR3nt: TGTGCCAGCAGCCGCGGGGGCGAAAACACTGAAGCTTTCTTT

abundance: -
d_gene: TRBD1
v_gene: TRBV2
j_gene: TRBJ2-2
CDR3aa: CASSERGPLTGELFF
CDR3nt: TGTGCCAGCAGTGAAAGGGGGCCCCTCACCGGGGAGCTGTTTTTT

abundance: -
d_gene: -
v_gene: TRBV9
j_gene: TRBJ2-7
CDR3aa: CASSVALASTYEQYF
CDR3nt: TGTGCCAGCAGCGTAGCACTAGCCTCGACCTACGAGCAGTACTTC

abundance: few
d_gene: TRBD2
v_gene: TRBV7-3
j_gene: TRBJ2-1
CDR3aa: CASSRLGGYNEQFF
CDR3nt: TGTGCCAGCAGCCGTCTGGGGGGGTACAATGAGCAGTTCTTC

abundance: once
d_gene: -
v_gene: TRBV15
j_gene: TRBJ1-5
CDR3aa: CATSSRGLGQPQHF
CDR3nt: TGTGCCACCAGCTCAAGGGGATTGGGTCAGCCCCAGCATTTT

abundance: -
d_gene: -
v_gene: TRBV7-2
j_gene: TRBJ1-2
CDR3aa: CASSIRGGASYGYTF
CDR3nt: TGTGCCAGCAGCATCCGGGGGGGGGCTAGCTATGGCTACACCTTC

abundance: -
d_gene: -
v_gene: TRBV10-3
j_gene: TRBJ1-1
CDR3aa: CAITDTGSGTEAFF
CDR3nt: TGTGCCATCACCGACACAGGATCCGGGACTGAAGCTTTCTTT

abundance: -
d_gene: TRBD1
v_gene: TRBV25-1
j_gene: TRBJ1-4
CDR3aa: CASRQGANEKLFF
CDR3nt: TGTGCCAGCAGACAGGGGGCGAACGAAAAACTGTTTTTT

abundance: once
d_gene: -
v_gene: TRBV6-5
j_gene: TRBJ1-2
CDR3aa: CASSYGGRPSGGYTF
CDR3nt: TGTGCCAGCAGTTACGGCGGGAGGCCTTCGGGTGGCTACACCTTC

abundance: -
d_gene: TRBD1
v_gene: TRBV7-9
j_gene: TRBJ1-6
CDR3aa: CASSKTGTANSPLHF
CDR3nt: TGTGCCAGCAGCAAGACCGGGACAGCGAATTCACCCCTCCACTTT

abundance: -
d_gene: -
v_gene: TRBV19
j_gene: TRBJ1-2
CDR3aa: CASSREGQYGYTF
CDR3nt: TGTGCCAGTAGTAGAGAAGGACAGTATGGCTACACCTTC

abundance: -
d_gene: TRBD2
v_gene: TRBV5-4
j_gene: TRBJ2-3
CDR3aa: CASSPPTSGGRDTQYF
CDR3nt: TGTGCCAGCAGCCCCCCGACTAGCGGGGGGCGAGATACGCAGTATTTT

abundance: -
d_gene: -
v_gene: TRBV19
j_gene: TRBJ1-4
CDR3aa: CASRGAGTDSKEKLFF
CDR3nt: TGTGCCAGTAGGGGGGCCGGGACGGACTCGAAGGAAAAACTGTTTTTT

abundance: few
d_gene: TRBD1
v_gene: TRBV4-1
j_gene: TRBJ1-2
CDR3aa: CASSSPHRGRHGYTF
CDR3nt: TGCGCCAGCAGCTCGCCCCACAGGGGAAGGCATGGCTACACCTTC

abundance: -
d_gene: TRBD2
v_gene: TRBV11-3
j_gene: TRBJ2-2
CDR3aa: CASSQRGAGGELFF
CDR3nt: TGTGCCAGCAGCCAGCGGGGGGCAGGGGGGGAGCTGTTTTTT

abundance: -
d_gene: -
v_gene: TRBV5-6
j_gene: TRBJ2-1
CDR3aa: CASSLEGPKRRPYNEQFF
CDR3nt: TGTGCCAGCAGCTTGGAGGGGCCCAAACGGCGCCCCTACAATGAGCAGTTCTTC

abundance: once
d_gene: TRBD1
v_gene: TRBV9
j_gene: TRBJ1-1
CDR3aa: CASSPMGQGNTEAFF
CDR3nt: TGTGCCAGCAGCCCTATGGGACAGGGGAACACTGAAGCTTTCTTT

abundance: -
d_gene: -
v_gene: TRBV29-1
j_gene: TRBJ1-1
CDR3aa: CSVGRSGSTEAFF
CDR3nt: TGCAGCGTTGGGCGATCCGGGAGCACTGAAGCTTTCTTT

abundance: -
d_gene: TRBD2
v_gene: TRBV11-2
j_gene: TRBJ2-1
CDR3aa: CASSFLPSGGAYEQFF
CDR3nt: TGTGCCAGCAGCTTCCTCCCTAGCGGGGGGGCGTATGAGCAGTTCTTC

abundance: -
d_gene: -
v_gene: TRBV5-5
j_gene: TRBJ2-6
CDR3aa: CASSLVGLARAGANVLTF
CDR3nt: TGTGCCAGCAGCTTGGTAGGGTTGGCCAGGGCTGGGGCCAACGTCCTGACTTTC

abundance: -
d_gene: -
v_gene: TRBV6-2/TRBV6-3
j_gene: TRBJ1-1
CDR3aa: CASSYGRQTEAFF
CDR3nt: TGTGCCAGCAGTTACGGAAGACAGACTGAAGCTTTCTTT